The clone carrying this TCR beta chain was counted many times. This sample is part of a study of T cells in Graves' hyperthyroidism and ophthalmopathy. The ends lost 4 bases at V and 9 bases at J; junction bases unmatched: 7. The CDR3 is 15 amino acids. Looked up from germline, CDR1 is SGHRS and CDR2 is YFSETQ. RNA transcripts served as the template for amplifying TCR beta CDR3 regions. The TCR CDR3 first-round RT-PCR relied on the HTBI primer set. One entry per CDR3 protein results from TCRdb running MiXCR on the multiplex PCR reads. The sample lists around 520,000 distinct CDR3 sequences, around an eighth occurring once.

The chain carries TRBV5-1 and TRBJ1-6; 10 bases line up with TRBD1. The specimen sequenced was blood. The clonotype comes from a woman aged 18 to 35 with Graves' hyperthyroidism. CDR3 DNA sequence: TGCGCCAGCAGCACGAGGGACAGGGGTGTTTCACCCCTCCACTTT. Amino acids: CASSTRDRGVSPLHF.